The clone carrying this T cell receptor beta chain has a handful of counts. Of the isolated RNA, all was reverse transcribed, and so the sequenced material was expressed TCRB transcripts. Sequencing was performed with immunoSEQ multiplex PCR; in TCRdb, only in-frame clones are kept and a portion is missing. This table holds a few hundred thousand clones, about 26% found once. Trimming at V came to 4 bases and at J to 2 bases, leaving 6 bases not matched to a gene. Germline V gene sequence: CDR1 SGHRS, CDR2 YFSETQ. This CDR3 contains 15 residues. This sample was taken from a study of beta chain features in type 1 diabetes.

The sample was central memory CD4+ T cells from blood. This chain uses TRBV5-1 with TRBJ2-1; TRBD1 aligns across 7 bases. This TCR derives from a man aged 25 to 40 in good health. For the CDR3, the DNA is TGCGCCAGCAGCCCACAGGGGATGGCCTACAATGAGCAGTTCTTC. Translation: CASSPQGMAYNEQFF.